This paragraph reports one TCR beta chain. This entry belongs to a study of blood T cell repertoires in COVID-19. Produced via immunoSEQ multiplex PCR; TCRdb's table is partial and in-frame only. Of 60,000 to 75,000 clones detected, approximately 80% appear once; the ten largest clones hold around 10%. This TCR derives from a woman older than 75 with acute or convalescent COVID-19. Sequencing used peripheral blood.

CDR3 region: CASRKTETPNYGYTF. The CDR3 DNA is TGTGCCAGTAGAAAGACAGAGACCCCTAACTATGGCTACACCTTC. The V and J genes are TRBV19 and TRBJ1-2; the D gene is possibly TRBD1 (5 bases). The CDR3 runs to 15 residues. Looked up from germline, CDR1 is LNHDA and CDR2 is SQIVND (reference sequence). V lost 6 bases and J 0 bases, leaving 14 bases between the germline ends.